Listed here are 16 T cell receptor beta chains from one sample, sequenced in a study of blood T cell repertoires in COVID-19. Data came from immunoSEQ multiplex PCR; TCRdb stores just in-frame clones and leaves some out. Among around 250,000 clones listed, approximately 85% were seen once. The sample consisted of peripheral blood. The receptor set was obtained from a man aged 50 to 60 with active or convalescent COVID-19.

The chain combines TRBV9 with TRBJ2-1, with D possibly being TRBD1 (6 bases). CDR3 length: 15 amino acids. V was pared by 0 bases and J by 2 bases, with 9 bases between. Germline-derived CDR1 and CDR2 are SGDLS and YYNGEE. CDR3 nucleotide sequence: TGTGCCAGCAGCGTAGACAGGGCTACCTACAATGAGCAGTTCTTC. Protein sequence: CASSVDRATYNEQFF. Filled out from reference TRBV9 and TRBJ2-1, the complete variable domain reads DSGVTQTPKHLITATGQRVTLRCSPRSGDLSVYWYQQSLDQGLQFLIQYYNGEERAKGNILERFSAQQFPDLHSELNLSSLELGDSALYFCASSVDRATYNEQFFGPGTRLTVL.

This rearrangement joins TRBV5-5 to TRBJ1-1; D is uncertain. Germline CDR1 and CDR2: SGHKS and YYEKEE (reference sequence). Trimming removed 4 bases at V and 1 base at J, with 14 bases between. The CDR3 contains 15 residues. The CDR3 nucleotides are TGTGCCAGCAGCCCAGCGACGGGGTCGAACACTGAAGCTTTCTTT. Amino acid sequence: CASSPATGSNTEAFF.

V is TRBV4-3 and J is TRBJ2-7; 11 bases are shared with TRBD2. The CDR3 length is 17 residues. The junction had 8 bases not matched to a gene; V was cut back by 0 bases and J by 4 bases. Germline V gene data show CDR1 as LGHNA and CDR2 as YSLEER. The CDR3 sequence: CASSQDWLAGGRYEQYF. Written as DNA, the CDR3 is TGCGCCAGCAGCCAAGATTGGCTAGCGGGAGGACGGTACGAGCAGTACTTC.

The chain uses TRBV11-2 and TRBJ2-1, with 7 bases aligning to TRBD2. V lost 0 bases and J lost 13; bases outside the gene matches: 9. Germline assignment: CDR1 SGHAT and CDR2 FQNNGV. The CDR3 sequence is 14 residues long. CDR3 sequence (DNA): TGTGCCAGCAGCTTAGAGGGAGGGCCGTCAAGCCAGTTCTTC. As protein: CASSLEGGPSSQFF.

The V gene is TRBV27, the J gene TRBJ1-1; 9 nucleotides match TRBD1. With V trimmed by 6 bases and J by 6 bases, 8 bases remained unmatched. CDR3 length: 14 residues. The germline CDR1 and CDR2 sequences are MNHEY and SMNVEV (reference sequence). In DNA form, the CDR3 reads TGTGCCAGCAGCTATACAGGGGGCAAACCTGAAGCTTTCTTT. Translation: CASSYTGGKPEAFF.

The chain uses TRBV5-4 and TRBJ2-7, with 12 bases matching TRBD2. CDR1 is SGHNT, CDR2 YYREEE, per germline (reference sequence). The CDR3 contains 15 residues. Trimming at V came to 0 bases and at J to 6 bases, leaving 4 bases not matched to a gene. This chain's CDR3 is CASSLALAGGGEQYF. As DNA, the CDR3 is TGTGCCAGCAGCTTGGCCCTAGCGGGAGGGGGCGAGCAGTACTTC.

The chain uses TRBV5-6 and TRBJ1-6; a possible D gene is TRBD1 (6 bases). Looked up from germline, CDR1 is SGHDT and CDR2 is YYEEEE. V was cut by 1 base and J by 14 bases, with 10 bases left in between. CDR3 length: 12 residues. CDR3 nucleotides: TGTGCCAGCAGCTTGACAGGGTCTACCCTCCACTTT. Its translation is CASSLTGSTLHF.

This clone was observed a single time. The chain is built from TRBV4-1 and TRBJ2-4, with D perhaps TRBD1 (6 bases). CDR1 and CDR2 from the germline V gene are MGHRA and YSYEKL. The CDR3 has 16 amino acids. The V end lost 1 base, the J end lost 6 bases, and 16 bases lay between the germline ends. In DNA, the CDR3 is TGCGCCAGCAGCCAAGTGGGCCGGACAGTAGGAAACATTCAGTACTTC. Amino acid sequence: CASSQVGRTVGNIQYF.

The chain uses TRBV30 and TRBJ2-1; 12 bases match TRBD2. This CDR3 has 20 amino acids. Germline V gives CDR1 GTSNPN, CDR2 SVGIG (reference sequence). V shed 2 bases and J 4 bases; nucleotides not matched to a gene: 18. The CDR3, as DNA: TGTGCCTGGAGTAGACTAGCGGGAGTTTTAGGCACAGGAAAGTACAATGAGCAGTTCTTC. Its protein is CAWSRLAGVLGTGKYNEQFF.

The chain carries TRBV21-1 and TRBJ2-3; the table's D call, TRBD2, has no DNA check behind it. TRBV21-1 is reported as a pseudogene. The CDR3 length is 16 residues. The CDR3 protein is CASSDRTSKVTDTQYF. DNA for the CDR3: TGTGCCAGCAGCGACCGGACTAGCAAGGTCACAGATACGCAGTATTTT.

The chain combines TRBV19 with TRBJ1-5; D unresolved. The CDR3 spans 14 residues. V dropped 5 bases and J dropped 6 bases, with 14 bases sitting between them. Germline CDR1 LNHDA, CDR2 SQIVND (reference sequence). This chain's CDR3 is CASSFLGGSQPQHF. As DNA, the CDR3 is TGTGCCAGTAGTTTTCTTGGCGGAAGTCAGCCCCAGCATTTT.

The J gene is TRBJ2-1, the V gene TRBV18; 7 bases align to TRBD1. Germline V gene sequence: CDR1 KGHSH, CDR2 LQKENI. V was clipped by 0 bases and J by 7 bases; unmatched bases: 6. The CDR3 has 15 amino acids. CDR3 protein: CASSPPKQGWNEQFF. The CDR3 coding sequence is TGTGCCAGCTCACCACCGAAACAGGGGTGGAATGAGCAGTTCTTC. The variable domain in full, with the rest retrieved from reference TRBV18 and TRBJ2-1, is NAGVMQNPRHLVRRRGQEARLRCSPMKGHSHVYWYRQLPEEGLKFMVYLQKENIIDESGMPKERFSAEFPKEGPSILRIQQVVRGDSAAYFCASSPPKQGWNEQFFGPGTRLTVL.

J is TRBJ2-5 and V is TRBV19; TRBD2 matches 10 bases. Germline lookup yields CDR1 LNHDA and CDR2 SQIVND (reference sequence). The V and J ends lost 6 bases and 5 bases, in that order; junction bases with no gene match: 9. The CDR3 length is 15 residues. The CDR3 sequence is CASSDQAGGDETQYF. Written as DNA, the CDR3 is TGTGCCAGTAGCGATCAAGCGGGAGGGGATGAGACCCAGTACTTC.

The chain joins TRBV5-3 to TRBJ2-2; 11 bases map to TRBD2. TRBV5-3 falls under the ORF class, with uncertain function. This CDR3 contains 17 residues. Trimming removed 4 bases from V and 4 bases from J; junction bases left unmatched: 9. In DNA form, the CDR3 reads TGTGCCAGAAGCCCTTGCCTAGCGGGAGGTTCCACCGGGGAGCTGTTTTTT. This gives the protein CARSPCLAGGSTGELFF.

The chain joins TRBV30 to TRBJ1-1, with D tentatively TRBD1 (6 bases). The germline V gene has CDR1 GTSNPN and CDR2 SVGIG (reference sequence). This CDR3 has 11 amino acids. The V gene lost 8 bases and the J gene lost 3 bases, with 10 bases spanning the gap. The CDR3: CATDSDTEAFF. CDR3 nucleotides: TGTGCCACGGACAGCGACACTGAAGCTTTCTTT.

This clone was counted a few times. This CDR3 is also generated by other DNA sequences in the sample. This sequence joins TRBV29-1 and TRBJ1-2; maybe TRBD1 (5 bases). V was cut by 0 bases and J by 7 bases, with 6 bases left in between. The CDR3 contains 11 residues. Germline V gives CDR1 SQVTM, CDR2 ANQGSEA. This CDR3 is CSVEDRVGYTF. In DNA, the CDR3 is TGCAGCGTTGAAGACAGGGTTGGCTACACCTTC.